This T cell receptor beta chain was obtained from a study of shared clonotypes between healthy human individuals. The unsorted PBMC sample used ten immunoSEQ deep assay plates. Generated by immunoSEQ multiplex PCR, the TCRdb table keeps only in-frame clones and is missing some. The table records about 490,000 clones, less than 80% of them present only once. Concerning this clone itself: Its antigen is still unknown.

With 2 bases clipped from V and 3 bases from J, the junction kept 22 bases outside the gene matches. CDR3 length: 22 amino acids. Germline V lookup: CDR1 MDHEN, CDR2 SYDVKM. Study results and limitations: Read depth was anticipated to influence clonotype sharing among donors.

The specimen sequenced was PBMCs. The source is a woman in her forties in good health. Some clones in this sample may be carry-over from other donors' samples. The V call is TRBV28, the J call TRBJ1-3; 10 bases line up with TRBD1. The CDR3 DNA reads TGTGCCAGCAGTTTACCCATCAACCGACAGGGGGCGTTCTCTTGGGGTGGAAACACCATATATTTT. This translates into CASSLPINRQGAFSWGGNTIYF.